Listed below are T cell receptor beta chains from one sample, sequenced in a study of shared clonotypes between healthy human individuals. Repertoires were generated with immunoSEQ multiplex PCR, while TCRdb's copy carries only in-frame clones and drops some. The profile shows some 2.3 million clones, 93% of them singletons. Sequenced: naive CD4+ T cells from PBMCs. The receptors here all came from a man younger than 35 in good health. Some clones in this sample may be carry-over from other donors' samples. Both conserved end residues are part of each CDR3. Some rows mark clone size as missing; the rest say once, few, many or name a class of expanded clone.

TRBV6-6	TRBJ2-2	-	CASCLGADTGELFF
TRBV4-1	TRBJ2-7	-	CASSQGWTGASGGRIGEQYF
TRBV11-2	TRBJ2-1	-	CASSLGDFNEQFF
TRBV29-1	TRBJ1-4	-	CSVGGFDREILFF
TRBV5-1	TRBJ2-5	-	CASSVPLGETQYF
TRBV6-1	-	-	CASRATSAPYEQYF
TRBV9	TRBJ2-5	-	CASSPRTGKGLETQYF
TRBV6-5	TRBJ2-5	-	CASRTPRTGEETQYF
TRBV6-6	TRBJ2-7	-	CASSYEPPYEQYF
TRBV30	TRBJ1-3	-	CAWNLGTGNTIYF
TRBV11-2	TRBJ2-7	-	CASSAEAGRRSYEQYF
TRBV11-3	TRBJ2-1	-	CASSLDGSSYNEQFF
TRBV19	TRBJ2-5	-	CASSHSGLAGGPETQYF
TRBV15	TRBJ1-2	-	CATEMGGGPDGYTF
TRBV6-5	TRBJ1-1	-	CASSSLGGGLTEAFF
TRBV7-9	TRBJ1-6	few	CASSLAQGGSPLHF
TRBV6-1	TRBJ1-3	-	CASSEAIGGEYTIYF
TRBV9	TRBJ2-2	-	CASSVVAGGSAGELFF